A selection of T cell receptor beta chains follows, all from one sample in a study of OX40 agonist ivuxolimab in advanced cancers. Measured with immunoSEQ multiplex PCR; TCRdb has only the in-frame clones, and not every one. The repertoire holds about 20,000 clones, roughly 83% seen once, with approximately 51% in the top ten. The sample in question was CD4+ or CD8+ T cells sorted from blood, obtained in a trial of the OX40 agonist ivuxolimab. All receptors come from an adult with an advanced solid tumor such as melanoma, head and neck, liver or kidney cancer. The CDR3 runs from the conserved cysteine through the conserved F or W. The order of the fields is J gene, clone size, V gene, CDR3 length, D gene, CDR3 protein, CDR3 DNA. A D gene is named only where the DNA matches it firmly. Not all rows give a size; the values are once, few, many and, for expanded clones, a class.

>TRBJ2-2|-|TRBV10-1|15|-
CASSESGQHTGELFF
TGCGCCAGCAGTGAGTCTGGTCAACACACCGGGGAGCTGTTTTTT
>TRBJ1-5|-|TRBV2|16|-
CASSEALWTDNQPQHF
TGTGCCAGCAGTGAAGCGCTTTGGACAGACAATCAGCCCCAGCATTTT
>TRBJ2-1|-|TRBV6-5|14|-
CASSMGGQSNEQFF
TGTGCCAGCAGCATGGGGGGACAATCGAATGAGCAGTTCTTC
>TRBJ1-1|-|TRBV20-1|11|-
CSADLNTEAFF
TGCAGTGCAGACCTGAACACTGAAGCTTTCTTT
>TRBJ2-2|-|TRBV19|15|TRBD2
CASSIGGGGPGELFF
TGTGCCAGTAGTATAGGCGGGGGAGGGCCCGGGGAGCTGTTTTTT
>TRBJ2-3|-|TRBV15|15|TRBD1
CATSTRDRGLDTQYF
TGTGCCACCAGCACACGGGACAGGGGTTTAGATACGCAGTATTTT
>TRBJ1-6|-|TRBV9|13|-
CASRGTLGSPLHF
TGTGCCAGCAGGGGGACCTTGGGGTCACCCCTCCACTTT
>TRBJ1-6|-|TRBV6-5|14|-
CASTLGSVGAPLHF
TGTGCCAGCACCTTGGGCAGTGTCGGGGCACCCCTCCACTTT
>TRBJ2-3|-|TRBV5-1|16|-
CASSLRGGRNTDTQYF
TGCGCCAGCAGCCTGAGGGGGGGACGGAACACAGATACGCAGTATTTT
>TRBJ2-2|-|TRBV5-1|13|-
CASSIGQSGELFF
TGCGCCAGCAGCATAGGACAATCCGGGGAGCTGTTTTTT
>TRBJ1-2|medium-sized|TRBV9|13|TRBD1
CASVTGTGDGYTF
TGTGCCAGCGTGACCGGGACAGGAGATGGCTACACCTTC
>TRBJ1-5|-|TRBV5-8|13|-
CASSFGGNQPQHF
TGTGCCAGCAGCTTCGGGGGGAATCAGCCCCAGCATTTT
>TRBJ1-5|-|TRBV19|15|-
CASSIVSMGNQPQHF
TGTGCCAGTAGTATAGTCTCCATGGGGAATCAGCCCCAGCATTTT
>TRBJ1-5|-|TRBV9|15|-
CASSVGDVSNQPQHF
TGTGCCAGCAGCGTAGGGGACGTAAGCAATCAGCCCCAGCATTTT
>TRBJ2-5|-|TRBV5-6|13|-
CASTPMGAETQYF
TGTGCCAGCACCCCTATGGGGGCGGAGACCCAGTACTTC
>TRBJ1-1|-|TRBV7-8|13|TRBD1
CASSPGTGAEAFF
TGTGCCAGCAGTCCCGGGACAGGGGCTGAAGCTTTCTTT
>TRBJ2-7|once|TRBV5-6|15|-
CASSLGRDWSYEQYF
TGTGCCAGCAGCTTGGGGCGGGATTGGTCCTACGAGCAGTACTTC